This TCR beta chain was sequenced for a study of shared clonotypes between healthy human individuals. Method: immunoSEQ multiplex PCR; TCRdb's copy keeps in-frame clones and lacks some. Found here are around 2.5 million clones, roughly 93% of them singletons; the top ten hold around 0.37%. Trimming cost V 6 bases and J 3 bases; bases outside gene matches: 20. Germline-derived CDR1 and CDR2 are MNHEY and SMNVEV (reference sequence). This CDR3 spans 18 amino acids. The chain recombines TRBV27 with TRBJ2-7; 7 bases line up with TRBD2. This receptor was taken from a man in his late teens or twenties in good health. Some clones in this sample may be carry-over from other donors' samples. The sequencing sample was made of naive CD4+ T cells from PBMCs. Sample subset: CD45RA+ positively selected. This CDR3 is CASRHTPPRASGYYEQYF. CDR3 coding DNA: TGTGCCAGCAGACATACCCCCCCCCGGGCTAGCGGTTACTACGAGCAGTACTTC.